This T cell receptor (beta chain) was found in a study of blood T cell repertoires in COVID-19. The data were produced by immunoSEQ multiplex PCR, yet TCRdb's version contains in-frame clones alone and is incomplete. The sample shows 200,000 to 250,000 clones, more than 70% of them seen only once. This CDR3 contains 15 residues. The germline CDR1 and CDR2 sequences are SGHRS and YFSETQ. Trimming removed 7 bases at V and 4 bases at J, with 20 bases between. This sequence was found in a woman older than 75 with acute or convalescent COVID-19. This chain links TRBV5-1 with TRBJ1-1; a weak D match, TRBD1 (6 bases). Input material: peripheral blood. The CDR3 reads CASHPPSGGGTEAFF. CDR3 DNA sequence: TGCGCCAGCCATCCCCCCTCTGGGGGCGGCACTGAAGCTTTCTTT.